These T cell receptor beta chains were read from a single sample in a study of CD8 T cells in ankylosing spondylitis. TCRdb passed the 5' RACE reads through MiXCR, listing each CDR3 protein once. The sample yields about 390,000 distinct CDR3 sequences, about 20% seen once. The sequenced sample consisted of blood, either unsorted or a sorted T cell fraction (not recorded which). These receptors were collected from a male donor with ankylosing spondylitis. CDR3s include the opening cysteine and the closing phenylalanine or tryptophan. The order of the fields is clone size, D gene, V gene, J gene, CDR3 DNA, CDR3 protein. D genes are given only for firm matches. Expanded clones get a size class; other rows say once, few or many, or leave the size out.

abundance: -; d_gene: TRBD1; v_gene: TRBV29-1; j_gene: TRBJ2-3; CDR3nt: TGCAGCGTTGGTAACGAGGGACAGGGAGGTGATACGCAGTATTTT; CDR3aa: CSVGNEGQGGDTQYF
abundance: -; d_gene: -; v_gene: TRBV27; j_gene: TRBJ1-5; CDR3nt: TGTGCCAGCAGTTTATCGTGGCAACAGCCCCAGCATTTT; CDR3aa: CASSLSWQQPQHF
abundance: -; d_gene: -; v_gene: TRBV2; j_gene: TRBJ2-3; CDR3nt: TGTGCCGTCACAGATACGCAGTATTTT; CDR3aa: CAVTDTQYF
abundance: -; d_gene: -; v_gene: TRBV6-5; j_gene: TRBJ2-7; CDR3nt: TGTGCCAGCAAGGGAGATGCCTACGAGCAGTACTTC; CDR3aa: CASKGDAYEQYF
abundance: -; d_gene: -; v_gene: TRBV27; j_gene: TRBJ2-4; CDR3nt: TGTGCCAGCGGTAGGAGGGACCGGGACAAAAACATTCAGTACTTC; CDR3aa: CASGRRDRDKNIQYF
abundance: many; d_gene: TRBD2; v_gene: TRBV2; j_gene: TRBJ2-1; CDR3nt: TGTGCCAGCAGTGAATCGGCGGGAGGGTACAATGAGCAGTTCTTC; CDR3aa: CASSESAGGYNEQFF
abundance: few; d_gene: -; v_gene: TRBV4-2; j_gene: TRBJ1-1; CDR3nt: TGTGCCAGCAGCCAAGTAGGTATGAACACTGAAGCTTTCTTT; CDR3aa: CASSQVGMNTEAFF
abundance: few; d_gene: -; v_gene: TRBV2; j_gene: TRBJ1-3; CDR3nt: TGTGCCAGCAGTGGAGGTGCGCGGGGGAGGGGACCCGGATATTTT; CDR3aa: CASSGGARGRGPGYF
abundance: few; d_gene: TRBD2; v_gene: TRBV11-2; j_gene: TRBJ2-7; CDR3nt: TGTGCCAGCAGCTTAGACCAGGGACTAGCGGGATTATCCTACGAGCAGTACTTC; CDR3aa: CASSLDQGLAGLSYEQYF
abundance: -; d_gene: TRBD1; v_gene: TRBV19; j_gene: TRBJ2-7; CDR3nt: TGTGCCAGTAGTAGTGACAGGGAAAGCTACGAGCAGTACTTC; CDR3aa: CASSSDRESYEQYF
abundance: few; d_gene: TRBD2; v_gene: TRBV5-5; j_gene: TRBJ2-1; CDR3nt: TGTGCCAGCAGCCCAACTAGCGGGAGGGCCAATGAGCAGTTCTTC; CDR3aa: CASSPTSGRANEQFF
abundance: -; d_gene: -; v_gene: TRBV6-5; j_gene: TRBJ2-7; CDR3nt: TGTGCCAGCAGTTACTCAGAACAAGGGGACCCTTCCTACGAGCAGTACTTC; CDR3aa: CASSYSEQGDPSYEQYF
abundance: -; d_gene: -; v_gene: TRBV19; j_gene: TRBJ2-7; CDR3nt: TGTGCCAGTGGAACCGGACAGTCTTACGAGCAGTACTTC; CDR3aa: CASGTGQSYEQYF
abundance: -; d_gene: TRBD1; v_gene: TRBV20-1; j_gene: TRBJ1-6; CDR3nt: TGCAGTGCAAGCCTGGACAGGTCCAGGAATTCACCCCTCCACTTT; CDR3aa: CSASLDRSRNSPLHF
abundance: -; d_gene: -; v_gene: TRBV4-3; j_gene: TRBJ1-3; CDR3nt: TGCGCCAGCAGCCACGGGACGGACAGCTCTGGAAACACCATATATTTT; CDR3aa: CASSHGTDSSGNTIYF
abundance: -; d_gene: -; v_gene: TRBV6-6; j_gene: TRBJ1-5; CDR3nt: TGTGCCAGCAGTTACCAGGGAAACCAGCCCCAGCATTTT; CDR3aa: CASSYQGNQPQHF
abundance: few; d_gene: TRBD1; v_gene: TRBV18; j_gene: TRBJ2-7; CDR3nt: TGTGCCAGCTCACCACGAAGGGACAGAGAGAGCGAGCAGTACTTC; CDR3aa: CASSPRRDRESEQYF
abundance: once; d_gene: -; v_gene: TRBV10-3; j_gene: TRBJ2-7; CDR3nt: TGTGCCATCAGGGGGGACGGTTACGAGCAGTACTTC; CDR3aa: CAIRGDGYEQYF
abundance: few; d_gene: -; v_gene: TRBV5-5; j_gene: TRBJ2-1; CDR3nt: TGTGCCAGCAGCCTCACCGCCCCGACTAGGCAGTTCTTC; CDR3aa: CASSLTAPTRQFF
abundance: -; d_gene: TRBD2; v_gene: TRBV5-1; j_gene: TRBJ2-6; CDR3nt: TGCGCCAGCGCCGTAAGCGGGATAGGGGCCAACGTCCTGACTTTC; CDR3aa: CASAVSGIGANVLTF
abundance: few; d_gene: -; v_gene: TRBV6-6; j_gene: TRBJ2-3; CDR3nt: TGTGCCAGCCGGGACTCCTCTATTGATACGCAGTATTTT; CDR3aa: CASRDSSIDTQYF
abundance: few; d_gene: TRBD2; v_gene: TRBV3-1; j_gene: TRBJ2-3; CDR3nt: TGTGCCAGCAGCCTCCAGGCGGGAGGTGGCACAGATACGCAGTATTTT; CDR3aa: CASSLQAGGGTDTQYF